This entry describes one T cell receptor (beta chain). The sample originates from a study of blood T cell repertoires in COVID-19. The cohort comprised adults aged about 18 to 100 years residing in approximately 22 US areas. Cohort 3 donors counted as recovered after two negative PCRs, clearance, or resolved symptoms. Trimming shortened V by 0 bases and J by 7 bases, and 14 bases separated the two germline ends. CDR3 length equals 14 residues. CDR1 SGHDT and CDR2 YYEEEE come from the germline V gene. Sequenced by immunoSEQ multiplex PCR; TCRdb stores in-frame clones only, minus some. This table holds 200,000 to 250,000 clones, roughly four fifths found once.

The specimen sequenced was PBMCs or T cells enriched from blood (not recorded which). The sequence was collected from a man between 60 and 75 years old who had recovered from COVID-19. The chain links TRBV5-6 to TRBJ2-7, with D possibly matching TRBD2 (6 bases). The CDR3 DNA sequence: TGTGCCAGCAGCTTGGTTGCTAGGGAGGATGAGCAGTACTTC. It yields the protein CASSLVAREDEQYF.